The 23 T cell receptor beta chains reported below all come from one sample, sequenced in a study of blood T cells in healthy people across ages (dated by TCRdb to the mid-2010s). Receptor libraries were prepared by 5' RACE. Sequencing relied on an Illumina HiSeq 2500. The second PCR ran for about 7 to 11 cycles and used a J-beta primer mix along with a sample-barcoded 5' primer. Starting from the raw public reads, TCRdb applied fastp trimming at Q25, assembled clones with MiXCR and retained in-frame beta chains. Identical CDR3 protein sequences are pooled into one entry, listed with their most common genes and DNA. Across this sample there are hundreds of thousands of distinct CDR3 sequences, with around 50% seen only once. The top ten constitute roughly 14% of the sample. The material sequenced was blood. The receptors derive from a woman of 80 years or more in good health.

About this clonotype: The junction departs from germline at one end; a sequencing error may be responsible. The chain recombines TRBV2 with TRBJ1-1, with 7 positions matching TRBD1. This CDR3 spans 12 amino acids. Germline V gene sequence: CDR1 SNHLY, CDR2 FYNNEI. The CDR3 sequence: CTSRLGTAEAFF. CDR3 DNA sequence: TGTACCAGCCGCCTGGGGACAGCTGAAGCTTTCTTT.

This clonotype was seen only a few times. The chain joins TRBV20-1 to TRBJ2-1, with TRBD2 identical over 9 bases. The trim removed 0 bases at V and 8 bases at J, leaving 8 bases unmatched. The CDR3 spans 15 residues. The germline CDR1 and CDR2 sequences are DFQATT and SNEGSKA (reference sequence). The CDR3 DNA sequence: TGCAGTGCTAGAGAGGGGAGTAGCGGGAGCCATGAGCAGTTCTTC. As protein: CSAREGSSGSHEQFF.

CDR3 loop: CASSDGPVGELFF. The CDR3, as DNA: TGTGCCAGCAGTGATGGGCCGGTCGGGGAGCTGTTTTTT. V and J are TRBV6-5 and TRBJ2-2; D not resolved. The CDR3 spans 13 residues. In germline, CDR1 is MNHEY, CDR2 SVGAGI. V was cut by 5 bases and J by 7 bases, with 11 bases left in between.

This clonotype was observed many times. This chain uses TRBV5-6 with TRBJ2-1, with D perhaps matching TRBD1 (5 bases). This CDR3 comprises 15 residues. V was pared by 2 bases and J by 6 bases, with 15 bases between. Germline CDR1 reads SGHDT; CDR2 reads YYEEEE. The CDR3 region has the DNA TGTGCCAGCAGCTTCTCGTTGACAGAGGTCAATGAGCAGTTCTTC. The encoded protein is CASSFSLTEVNEQFF.

The rearrangement uses TRBV6-2 or TRBV6-3 and TRBJ1-5; possible D gene TRBD1, 6 bases. The ends were cut back, 4 bases at V and 4 bases at J, with 11 bases in the middle. Germline loops: CDR1 MNHEY, CDR2 SVGEGT. CDR3 size: 14 residues. As DNA, the CDR3 is TGTGCCAGCAGTTCCCGGGACAAAAATCAGCCCCAGCATTTT. Its protein is CASSSRDKNQPQHF.

This clonotype was detected only once. The CDR3 sequence is CASSEPGIETQYF. CDR3 bases: TGTGCCAGCAGTGAACCGGGGATAGAGACCCAGTACTTC. V is TRBV25-1 and J is TRBJ2-5; tentatively, D is TRBD2 (5 bases). The CDR3 has 13 residues. V lost 2 bases, J lost 4 bases, and 8 bases lay in between. Germline loops: CDR1 MGHDK, CDR2 SYGVNS.

This clonotype has a single count. The V and J genes are TRBV4-1 and TRBJ2-7, with a tentative D call TRBD1 (6 bases). This CDR3 has 14 amino acids. V lost 10 bases to trimming and J lost 1 base, with 17 bases between them. CDR1 and CDR2 from the germline V gene are MGHRA and YSYEKL. CDR3 nucleotides: TGCGCCACCGACCCACAGGGCTCTTCCTACGAGCAGTACTTC. Translating gives CATDPQGSSYEQYF.

The chain joins TRBV4-3 to TRBJ2-5; possible D gene TRBD1, 7 bases. The CDR3 sequence is 15 residues long. V lost 0 bases, J lost 5 bases, and 13 bases lay in between. Germline CDR1 and CDR2: LGHNA and YSLEER. The chain's CDR3 is CASSQEKGAGETQYF. The CDR3 DNA reads as TGCGCCAGCAGCCAAGAAAAGGGGGCGGGGGAGACCCAGTACTTC.

As concerns this clonotype: A single base separates this from a much larger clone, so it may be a read error. The V call is TRBV11-2, the J call TRBJ2-3; a possible D gene is TRBD1 (6 bases). V lost 0 bases, J lost 2 bases, and 15 bases lay in between. Germline V lookup: CDR1 SGHAT, CDR2 FQNNGV. CDR3 length: 17 amino acids. Here the CDR3 reads CASSLEGGITYTDTQYF. DNA of the CDR3: TGTGCCAGCAGCTTAGAAGGGGGAATCACTTACACAGATACGCAGTATTTT.

The V and J genes are TRBV29-1 and TRBJ1-2; TRBD1 matches at 9 bases. The V and J ends lost 7 bases and 2 bases, in that order; junction bases with no gene match: 5. The CDR3 runs 13 residues. Germline V gene data show CDR1 as SQVTM and CDR2 as ANQGSEA. For the CDR3, the DNA is TGCAGCGCCGGTGACAGGGGGAACTATGGCTACACCTTC. Encoded protein: CSAGDRGNYGYTF. Filled out from reference TRBV29-1 and TRBJ1-2, the complete variable domain reads SAVISQKPSRDICQRGTSLTIQCQVDSQVTMMFWYRQQPGQSLTLIATANQGSEATYESGFVIDKFPISRPNLTFSTLTVSNMSPEDSSIYLCSAGDRGNYGYTFGSGTRLTVV.

The gene calls are TRBV7-9 and TRBJ1-1; D is undetermined. The CDR3 runs to 11 residues. V was shortened by 8 bases and J by 2 bases, with 6 bases between the two germline ends. The germline CDR1 and CDR2 sequences are SEHNR and FQNEAQ (reference sequence). This CDR3 reads CASERNTEAFF. The CDR3, as DNA: TGTGCCAGCGAAAGAAACACTGAAGCTTTCTTT.

V is TRBV11-3 and J is TRBJ2-2; 7 bases are a match to TRBD1. Per the germline V gene, CDR1 is SGHNT and CDR2 is YENEEA. This CDR3 spans 15 amino acids. J lost 4 bases, V lost 3 bases, and 5 bases had no gene match. Here the CDR3 DNA reads TGTGCCAGCAGCTTGTACAGGGGTGGCACCGGGGAGCTGTTTTTT. It specifies CASSLYRGGTGELFF. The variable domain in full, with the rest retrieved from reference TRBV11-3 and TRBJ2-2, is EAGVVQSPRYKIIEKKQPVAFWCNPISGHNTLYWYLQNLGQGPELLIRYENEEAVDDSQLPKDRFSAERLKGVDSTLKIQPAELGDSAVYLCASSLYRGGTGELFFGEGSRLTVL.

The sample holds a few counts of this clonotype. A much larger clone lies one base from this, so it may be a read error. The CDR3 is CASAPWGGETQYF. For the CDR3, the DNA is TGTGCCAGCGCACCATGGGGAGGAGAGACCCAGTACTTC. The chain links TRBV18 to TRBJ2-5; D perhaps matches TRBD2 (6 bases). Germline-derived CDR1 and CDR2 are KGHSH and LQKENI. The CDR3 sequence is 13 residues long.

The sample holds many counts of this clonotype. The chain carries TRBV20-1 and TRBJ2-1, with TRBD1 matching over 7 bases. In germline, CDR1 is DFQATT, CDR2 SNEGSKA (reference sequence). The CDR3 is 17 amino acids. V was pared by 0 bases and J by 2 bases, with 10 bases of the junction left unmatched. The CDR3 reads CSARDLEAGGAYNEQFF. As DNA, the CDR3 is TGCAGTGCTAGAGATCTTGAGGCAGGGGGTGCCTACAATGAGCAGTTCTTC.

V usage is TRBV9 and J usage is TRBJ2-7; 13 bases are a match to TRBD2. The trim removed 3 bases at V and 7 bases at J, leaving 7 bases unmatched. The CDR3 is 15 residues long. From germline, CDR1 is SGDLS and CDR2 YYNGEE. Here the CDR3 DNA reads TGTGCCAGCAGCGGGGGGACTAGCGGGAACAATGAGCAGTACTTC. This encodes CASSGGTSGNNEQYF.

Details on this clonotype: A clone one base away is much larger, so this may be a read error. Written as DNA, the CDR3 is TGTGCCAGACACCGTGGGCGGGAGACGGACTCCTACGAGCAGTACTTC. Residues: CARHRGRETDSYEQYF. The chain is built from TRBV27 and TRBJ2-7; 7 bases line up with TRBD2. V was pared by 9 bases and J by 0 bases, with 14 bases of the junction left unmatched. Germline assignment: CDR1 MNHEY and CDR2 SMNVEV (reference sequence). The CDR3 covers 16 residues.

The V call is TRBV7-8, the J call TRBJ2-2, with D perhaps assigned TRBD1 or TRBD2 (5 bases each). V was shortened by 7 bases and J by 1 base, with 13 bases between the two germline ends. The CDR3 contains 15 residues. Germline V gene lookup returns CDR1 SGHVS and CDR2 FQNEAQ. The CDR3 is CASTSGTLNTGELFF. The CDR3 region has the DNA TGTGCCAGCACCTCAGGGACCCTGAACACCGGGGAGCTGTTTTTT.

The chain uses TRBV29-1 and TRBJ2-1; 9 nucleotides match TRBD1. Germline loops: CDR1 SQVTM, CDR2 ANQGSEA. The CDR3 extends over 14 amino acids. The V segment lost 7 bases and the J segment 2 bases; nucleotides outside the gene matches: 6. The CDR3 region is CSAMGQGTYNEQFF. The CDR3 DNA sequence: TGCAGCGCGATGGGACAGGGAACCTACAATGAGCAGTTCTTC.

This clonotype was observed a few times. V is TRBV28 and J is TRBJ1-1; D might be TRBD1 (6 bases). Per the germline V gene, CDR1 is MDHEN and CDR2 is SYDVKM. V was cut by 4 bases and J by 10 bases, with 22 bases left in between. The CDR3 loop spans 15 amino acids. CDR3 loop: CASSSPGDLKKGAFF. CDR3 nucleotides: TGTGCCAGCAGTTCTCCAGGGGACCTAAAAAAGGGAGCTTTCTTT.

This clonotype was seen at least ten times. The chain couples TRBV12-3 or TRBV12-4 to TRBJ2-4, with TRBD2 as a possible D gene (5 bases). V lost 6 bases and J 9 bases, leaving 15 bases between the germline ends. The CDR3 has 13 residues. The CDR3 DNA reads as TGTGCCAGCAGATCCGGGATTAGATCCATTCAGTACTTC. Protein product: CASRSGIRSIQYF.

At least ten counts were recorded for this clonotype. The chain has TRBV12-3 or TRBV12-4 and TRBJ1-2; D possibly corresponds to TRBD1 (6 bases). Trimming removed 5 bases at V and 2 bases at J, with 15 bases between. The CDR3 runs 15 residues. The CDR3 here is CASSPQTGFNYGYTF. CDR3 coding DNA: TGTGCCAGCAGTCCGCAGACAGGCTTCAACTATGGCTACACCTTC.

The V and J genes are TRBV6-1 and TRBJ2-7; perhaps D is TRBD1 or TRBD2 (5 bases each). The end of the DNA fits TRBJ2-5 better, so the J call may be wrong. In germline, CDR1 is MNHNS, CDR2 SASEGT. The CDR3 has 18 amino acids. CDR3 region: CATLTWDPRRKGQETQYF. CDR3 DNA sequence: TGTGCCACTCTAACCTGGGACCCCCGAAGAAAGGGACAAGAGACCCAGTACTTC.

The chain couples TRBV5-6 to TRBJ2-3, with 7 bases fitting TRBD2. The CDR3 extends over 16 amino acids. From germline, CDR1 is SGHDT and CDR2 YYEEEE. Germline trimming cut 1 base from V and 10 bases from J; bases unmatched to any gene: 15. In DNA, the CDR3 is TGTGCCAGCAGCTTGTATACTGGGAGGGGATGGGCTGCGCAGTATTTT. It codes for CASSLYTGRGWAAQYF. The full variable domain, rest sourced from reference TRBV5-6 and TRBJ2-3, is DAGVTQSPTHLIKTRGQQVTLRCSPKSGHDTVSWYQQALGQGPQFIFQYYEEEERQRGNFPDRFSGHQFPNYSSELNVNALLLGDSALYLCASSLYTGRGWAAQYFGPGTRLTVL.